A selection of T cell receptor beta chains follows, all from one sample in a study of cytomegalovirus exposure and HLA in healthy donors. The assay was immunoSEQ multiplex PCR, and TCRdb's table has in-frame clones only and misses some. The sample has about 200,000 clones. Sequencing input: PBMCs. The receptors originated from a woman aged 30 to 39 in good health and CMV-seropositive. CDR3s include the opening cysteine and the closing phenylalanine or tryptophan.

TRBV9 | CASSVATTGYGYTF
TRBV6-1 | CASSAPGQTITEAFF
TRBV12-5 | CASGSRDTQYF
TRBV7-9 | CASSHPRGGNTEAFF
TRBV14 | CASTQTGTSGRPTDTQYF
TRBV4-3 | CASSQVDRGETQYF
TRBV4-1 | CASSPRLAGGPMTDTQYF
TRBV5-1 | CASSLWTQGADTEAFF
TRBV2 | CASSAIRTGQAWGYTF
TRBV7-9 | CASSSDRGNTGELFF
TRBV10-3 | CAISGSGTGSYGYTF
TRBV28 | CASSTGIYEQYF
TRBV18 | CASSPPSQGNTEAFF
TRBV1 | CTSSPPNSTPRLGTTTYEQYF
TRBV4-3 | CASSQDRAGGYGYTF
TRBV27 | CASSFRAPIPGQGSYEQYF
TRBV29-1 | CSVGLGEGYEQYF
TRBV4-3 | CASSQDRASGVETQYF
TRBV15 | CATSRGLVDSYNEQFF
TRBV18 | CASSPPSTGELFF
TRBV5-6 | CASSLVLAGEDTQYF
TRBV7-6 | CASSHSETQYF
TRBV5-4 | CASSLTGLIYGYTF
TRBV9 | CASSLRRKRGPRLGTDTQYF
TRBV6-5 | CASSYFVGRRGDTQYF
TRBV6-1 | CASSWRDVAYEQYF
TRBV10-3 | CAISELGQGNNGYTF
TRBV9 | CASSEQGWGNEQFF
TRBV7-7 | CASSPGTVGETQYF
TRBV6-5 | CASSTRGGDWDGYTF
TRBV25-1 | CASSGVAGAYEQYF
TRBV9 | CARGKAGGTDTQYF
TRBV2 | CASKTGLAEFKQYF
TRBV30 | CAGGRRGNQPQHF
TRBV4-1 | CASRQEAGLAKNIQYF
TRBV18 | CASSPLGGADQPQHF
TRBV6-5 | CASTQGWGNEKLFF
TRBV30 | CAWSVSQAGTF
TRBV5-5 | CASSVRGYGTSGQETQYF
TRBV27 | CASSLLAGALYEQYF
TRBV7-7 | CASSPGGTLNTIYF
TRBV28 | CASSLTGEGYEQYF
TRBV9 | CASSVSAGGWNEQFF
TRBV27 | CASSFGVDYEQYF
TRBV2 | CASSGQLNTEAFF
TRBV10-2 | CAGSRTGASGNYGYTF
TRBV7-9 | CASRKQGNTEAFF
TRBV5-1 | CASSFTGLSGNTIYF
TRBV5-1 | CASSLVGGQGYGYTF
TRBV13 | CASSRGSSGNTIYF
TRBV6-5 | CASWRWRGSGNTIYF
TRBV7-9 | CASSLGQGHATNEKLFF
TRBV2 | CASSFGTGNYGYTF
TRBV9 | CASSGPGREAYEQYF
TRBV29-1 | CSSKSGVQGTQYF
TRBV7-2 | CASRTGTQETQYF
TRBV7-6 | CASSFSESGQYF
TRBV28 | CASSLGGIIYEQYF